Listed here are 3 T cell receptor beta chains from one sample, sequenced in a study of blood T cell repertoires in COVID-19. Using immunoSEQ multiplex PCR, the repertoire was profiled, and TCRdb retains in-frame clones only, with some absent. The table lists approximately 36,000 clones, around four fifths of them singletons, with around two fifths in the top ten. Sequencing was performed on peripheral blood. These receptors came from a human donor in a cohort sampled during active or convalescent COVID-19. The donor label of this sample is uncertain.

The rearrangement links TRBV19 to TRBJ1-1; the D is unclear. The CDR3 covers 15 residues. With 4 bases removed from V and 3 bases from J, the gap between germline ends came to 15 bases. Germline V gene sequence: CDR1 LNHDA, CDR2 SQIVND (reference sequence). The CDR3: CASSNTPGRYTEAFF. The CDR3 DNA reads as TGTGCCAGTAGTAATACCCCAGGCCGGTACACTGAAGCTTTCTTT.

The rearrangement links TRBV4-3 to TRBJ2-7; 8 bases agree with TRBD2. The trim removed 0 bases at V and 4 bases at J, leaving 5 bases unmatched. Germline lookup yields CDR1 LGHNA and CDR2 YSLEER. The CDR3 covers 15 residues. DNA of the CDR3: TGCGCCAGCAGCCAAGATCGAGCGGGAGATTACGAGCAGTACTTC. As protein: CASSQDRAGDYEQYF.

The chain uses TRBV11-3 and TRBJ2-2; D perhaps matches TRBD1 (5 bases). Germline V gene data show CDR1 as SGHNT and CDR2 as YENEEA. This CDR3 spans 16 amino acids. V dropped 5 bases and J dropped 5 bases, with 18 bases sitting between them. The CDR3, as DNA: TGTGCCAGCAGCGCACCCAGGGCAGGGCAGACCGGGGAGCTGTTTTTT. It specifies CASSAPRAGQTGELFF.